The entry below gives a single T cell receptor (beta chain) sequence along with its context. These data come from a study of blood T cell repertoires in COVID-19. Across the study: Samples of COVID-19 (acute and convalescent) were obtained from the United States, Italy and Spain. The analysed material was cDNA or gDNA that came from T cells, B-cell-depleted T cells, or PBMCs.

In the source study's methods: Reference gene primer amplification gave nucleated cell count estimates. TCRdb's copy holds only in-frame clones and misses some; the assay was immunoSEQ multiplex PCR. The V and J calls and the clone size are those of that table, but D and trimming were determined from the DNA. This sample has fewer than 150,000 clones, with over 65% found just once. Trimming took off 6 bases at V and 6 bases at J, with 12 bases between the two ends. The CDR3 extends over 13 amino acids. This chain connects TRBV12-3 or TRBV12-4 to TRBJ2-1; a weak D match, TRBD2 (6 bases). The TCR comes from a human donor with acute or convalescent COVID-19. The donor label of this sample is uncertain. Sequencing used peripheral blood. The CDR3 loop reads CASSPWGVNEQFF. The CDR3, as DNA: TGTGCCAGCAGCCCCTGGGGGGTCAATGAGCAGTTCTTC.